Listed below are T cell receptor beta chains from one sample, sequenced in a study of response to subunit inactivated influenza vaccine. TCRdb re-called the RT-PCR reads through MiXCR, storing one row per CDR3 protein. This sample has 530,000 or so distinct CDR3 sequences; about 10% occur once, and the top ten carry around 9.6%. The material was PBMCs from blood, obtained on the day of vaccination. Every receptor here comes from a man aged 45-65 years who received an inactivated influenza vaccine. Each CDR3 is given with its conserved first and last residue. Fields, in order: J gene, V gene, CDR3 protein.

j_gene: TRBJ2-1; v_gene: TRBV5-1; CDR3aa: CASGKLLEADEQFF
j_gene: TRBJ1-2; v_gene: TRBV7-2; CDR3aa: CASSLDSGAAYGYTF
j_gene: TRBJ1-2; v_gene: TRBV12-3/TRBV12-4; CDR3aa: CASSPQGPPASYGYTF
j_gene: TRBJ2-1; v_gene: TRBV3-1; CDR3aa: CASQSAGGGGEQFF
j_gene: TRBJ2-1; v_gene: TRBV7-2; CDR3aa: CASSLMAGVSNEQFF
j_gene: TRBJ1-2; v_gene: TRBV20-1; CDR3aa: CSAPTQGGYTF
j_gene: TRBJ1-1; v_gene: TRBV5-1; CDR3aa: CASSLESSTEAFF
j_gene: TRBJ2-1; v_gene: TRBV29-1; CDR3aa: CSVLSGTSAYNEQFF
j_gene: TRBJ1-2; v_gene: TRBV7-2; CDR3aa: CASSLQTGTETIGYTF
j_gene: TRBJ2-1; v_gene: TRBV7-3; CDR3aa: CASSLRDGTGEQFF
j_gene: TRBJ2-7; v_gene: TRBV7-6; CDR3aa: CASSTLSGSSYEQYF
j_gene: TRBJ2-4; v_gene: TRBV4-3; CDR3aa: CASSQDYGAKNIQYF
j_gene: TRBJ1-5; v_gene: TRBV4-2; CDR3aa: CASSQSGDQPRHF
j_gene: TRBJ1-1; v_gene: TRBV3-1; CDR3aa: CASSPRQGAKAFF
j_gene: TRBJ2-1; v_gene: TRBV7-9; CDR3aa: CASSSGRRRTSTWEFF
j_gene: TRBJ2-1; v_gene: TRBV19; CDR3aa: CASSIQFYNEQFF
j_gene: TRBJ2-5; v_gene: TRBV5-6; CDR3aa: CASSFVAGGIQETQYF
j_gene: TRBJ2-7; v_gene: TRBV3-1; CDR3aa: CASSQDRFLAGSYEQYF
j_gene: TRBJ2-2; v_gene: TRBV6-2/TRBV6-3; CDR3aa: CATSSTGTGGSGELFF
j_gene: TRBJ1-4; v_gene: TRBV20-1; CDR3aa: CSARDIKETDEKLFF
j_gene: TRBJ2-7; v_gene: TRBV6-5; CDR3aa: CASSFSVGDYEQYF
j_gene: TRBJ2-5; v_gene: TRBV2; CDR3aa: CASRKGDGQETQYF
j_gene: TRBJ2-1; v_gene: TRBV5-1; CDR3aa: CASSLESGAFDNEQFF
j_gene: TRBJ2-5; v_gene: TRBV11-2; CDR3aa: CASSAPTGAPQETQYF
j_gene: TRBJ2-2; v_gene: TRBV7-6; CDR3aa: CASSSGTGASGELFF
j_gene: TRBJ2-3; v_gene: TRBV24-1; CDR3aa: CATSDYGRLDTDTQYF
j_gene: TRBJ2-7; v_gene: TRBV4-1; CDR3aa: CASSQATGVTYEQYF
j_gene: TRBJ2-3; v_gene: TRBV20-1; CDR3aa: CSARAPSGRAVTDTQYF
j_gene: TRBJ2-7; v_gene: TRBV5-1; CDR3aa: CASSLWREHEQYF
j_gene: TRBJ2-1; v_gene: TRBV28; CDR3aa: CASSGASGRATLFF
j_gene: TRBJ2-7; v_gene: TRBV29-1; CDR3aa: CSVEEGSSGRISEQYF
j_gene: TRBJ2-5; v_gene: TRBV11-2; CDR3aa: CASSLELAGGRGETQYF
j_gene: TRBJ2-5; v_gene: TRBV29-1; CDR3aa: CSVARQFQETQYF
j_gene: TRBJ2-4; v_gene: TRBV12-3/TRBV12-4; CDR3aa: CASSLRDGSLAKNIQYF
j_gene: TRBJ2-1; v_gene: TRBV27; CDR3aa: CASSISSGSSYNEQFF
j_gene: TRBJ2-3; v_gene: TRBV7-8; CDR3aa: CASSLLQGNTDTQYF